This T cell receptor beta chain was sequenced during a study of cytomegalovirus exposure and HLA in healthy donors. General observations from the study: Available immune exposure information was restricted to CMV serostatus only. Roughly uniform depth of sequencing across donors was assumed in presence/absence analyses. Based on reports, TCR beta sequences accurately predicted HLA-A and HLA-B alleles for most subjects.

This clone occurred once. Its target is unknown. Per the germline V gene, CDR1 is SQVTM and CDR2 is ANQGSEA. The CDR3 has 13 amino acids. The V gene lost 3 bases and the J gene lost 0 bases, with 7 bases spanning the gap. Use of 60 Vbeta and 13 Jbeta primers characterized the PCR. Some clones are missing from TCRdb's copy, which holds only in-frame ones; the method was immunoSEQ multiplex PCR. The sample has over 150,000 clones; about 80% are singletons. The sequenced sample was PBMCs. This chain links TRBV29-1 with TRBJ2-3; possible D gene TRBD1, 6 bases. The receptor comes from a man between 25 and 39 years old in good health and CMV-seropositive. CDR3 amino acids: CSVDGQSTDTQYF. CDR3 coding DNA: TGCAGCGTTGACGGACAGAGCACAGATACGCAGTATTTT.